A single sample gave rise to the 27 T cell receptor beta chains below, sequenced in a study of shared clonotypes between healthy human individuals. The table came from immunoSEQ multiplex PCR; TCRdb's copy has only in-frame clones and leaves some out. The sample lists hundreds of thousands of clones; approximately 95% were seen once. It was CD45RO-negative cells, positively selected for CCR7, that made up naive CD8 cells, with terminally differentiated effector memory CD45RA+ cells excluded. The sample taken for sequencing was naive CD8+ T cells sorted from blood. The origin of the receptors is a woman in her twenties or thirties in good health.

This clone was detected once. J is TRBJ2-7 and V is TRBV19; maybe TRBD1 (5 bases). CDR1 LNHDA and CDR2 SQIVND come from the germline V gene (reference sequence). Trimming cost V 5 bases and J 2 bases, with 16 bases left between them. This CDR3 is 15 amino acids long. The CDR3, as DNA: TGTGCCAGTAGTTTCGGCCAGGGCAGAACCTACGAGCAGTACTTC. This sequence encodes CASSFGQGRTYEQYF. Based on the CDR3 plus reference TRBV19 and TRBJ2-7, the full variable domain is DGGITQSPKYLFRKEGQNVTLSCEQNLNHDAMYWYRQDPGQGLRLIYYSQIVNDFQKGDIAEGYSVSREKKESFPLTVTSAQKNPTAFYLCASSFGQGRTYEQYFGPGTRLTVT.

In DNA form, the CDR3 reads TGCGCCGCTTCGGACCCGGTGGGTTCAAGCACTGAAGCTTTCTTT. It yields the protein CAASDPVGSSTEAFF. V usage is TRBV5-1 and J usage is TRBJ1-1; D gene uncertain. Trimming shortened V by 10 bases and J by 4 bases, and 23 bases separated the two germline ends. Per germline, CDR1 SGHRS and CDR2 YFSETQ. The CDR3 runs to 15 residues.

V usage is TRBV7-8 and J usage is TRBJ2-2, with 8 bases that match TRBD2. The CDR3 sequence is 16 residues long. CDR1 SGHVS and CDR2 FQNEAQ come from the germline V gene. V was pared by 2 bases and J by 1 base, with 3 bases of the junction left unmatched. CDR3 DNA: TGTGCCAGCAGCTTAATACTAGCGGAGAACACCGGGGAGCTGTTTTTT. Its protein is CASSLILAENTGELFF.

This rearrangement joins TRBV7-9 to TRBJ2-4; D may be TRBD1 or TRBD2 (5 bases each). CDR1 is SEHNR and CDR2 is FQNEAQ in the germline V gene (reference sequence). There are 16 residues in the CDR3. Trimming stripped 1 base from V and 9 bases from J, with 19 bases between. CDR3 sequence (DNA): TGTGCCAGCAGCTTAGTCGAGGGCGGTGTAGGGGCCATTCAGTACTTC. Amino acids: CASSLVEGGVGAIQYF.

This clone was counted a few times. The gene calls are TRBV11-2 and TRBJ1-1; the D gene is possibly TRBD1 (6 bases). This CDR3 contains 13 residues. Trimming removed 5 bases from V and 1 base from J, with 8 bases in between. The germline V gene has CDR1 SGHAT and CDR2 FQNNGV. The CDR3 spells CASSLDRNTEAFF. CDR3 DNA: TGTGCCAGCAGCCTGGACAGGAACACTGAAGCTTTCTTT.

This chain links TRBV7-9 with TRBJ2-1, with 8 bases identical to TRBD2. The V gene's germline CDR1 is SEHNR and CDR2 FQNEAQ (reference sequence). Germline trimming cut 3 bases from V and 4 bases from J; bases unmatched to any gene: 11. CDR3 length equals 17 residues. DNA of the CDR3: TGTGCCAGCAGCTTGTTGATCGGACTAGCCGTATACAATGAGCAGTTCTTC. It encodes CASSLLIGLAVYNEQFF.

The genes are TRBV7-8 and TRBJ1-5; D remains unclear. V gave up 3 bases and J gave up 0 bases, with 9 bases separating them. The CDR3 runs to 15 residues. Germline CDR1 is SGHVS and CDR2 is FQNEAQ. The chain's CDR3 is CASSLDSYSNQPQHF. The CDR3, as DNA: TGTGCCAGCAGCTTGGATTCCTATAGCAATCAGCCCCAGCATTTT.

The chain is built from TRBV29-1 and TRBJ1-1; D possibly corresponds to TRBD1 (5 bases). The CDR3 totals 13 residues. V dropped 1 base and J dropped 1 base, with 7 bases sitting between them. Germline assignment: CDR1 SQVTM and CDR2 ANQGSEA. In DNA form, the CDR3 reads TGCAGCGTTGAAGGGGGGGAGAACACTGAAGCTTTCTTT. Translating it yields CSVEGGENTEAFF.

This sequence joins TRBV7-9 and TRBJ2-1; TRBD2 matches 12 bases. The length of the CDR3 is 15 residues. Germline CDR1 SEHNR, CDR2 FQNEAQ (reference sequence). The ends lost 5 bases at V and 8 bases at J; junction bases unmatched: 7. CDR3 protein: CASSPRLAGVYEQFF. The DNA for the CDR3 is TGTGCCAGCAGCCCTAGACTAGCGGGAGTTTATGAGCAGTTCTTC. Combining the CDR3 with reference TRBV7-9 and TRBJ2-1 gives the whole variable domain DTGVSQNPRHKITKRGQNVTFRCDPISEHNRLYWYRQTLGQGPEFLTYFQNEAQLEKSRLLSDRFSAERPKGSFSTLEIQRTEQGDSAMYLCASSPRLAGVYEQFFGPGTRLTVL.

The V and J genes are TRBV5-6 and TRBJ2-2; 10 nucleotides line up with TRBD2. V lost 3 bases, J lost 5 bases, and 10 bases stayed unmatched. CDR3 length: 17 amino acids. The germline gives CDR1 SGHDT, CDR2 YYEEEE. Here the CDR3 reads CASSWGPSGSGTGELFF. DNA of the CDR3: TGTGCCAGCAGCTGGGGCCCTAGCGGGAGCGGAACCGGGGAGCTGTTTTTT. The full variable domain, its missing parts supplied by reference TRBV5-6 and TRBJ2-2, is DAGVTQSPTHLIKTRGQQVTLRCSPKSGHDTVSWYQQALGQGPQFIFQYYEEEERQRGNFPDRFSGHQFPNYSSELNVNALLLGDSALYLCASSWGPSGSGTGELFFGEGSRLTVL.

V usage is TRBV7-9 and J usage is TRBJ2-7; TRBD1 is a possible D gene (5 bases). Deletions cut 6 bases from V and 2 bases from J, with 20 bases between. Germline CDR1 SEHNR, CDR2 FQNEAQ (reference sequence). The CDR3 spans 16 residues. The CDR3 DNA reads TGTGCCAGCAGGCCAGGTGGGGATGAGGACACCTACGAGCAGTACTTC. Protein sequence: CASRPGGDEDTYEQYF.

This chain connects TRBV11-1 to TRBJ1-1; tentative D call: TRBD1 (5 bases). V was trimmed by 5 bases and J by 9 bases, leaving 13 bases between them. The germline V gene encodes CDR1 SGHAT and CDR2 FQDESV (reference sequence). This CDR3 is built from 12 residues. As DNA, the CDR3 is TGTGCCAGCAGCCGAGAGGGACCCCAAGCTTTCTTT. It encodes CASSREGPQAFF.

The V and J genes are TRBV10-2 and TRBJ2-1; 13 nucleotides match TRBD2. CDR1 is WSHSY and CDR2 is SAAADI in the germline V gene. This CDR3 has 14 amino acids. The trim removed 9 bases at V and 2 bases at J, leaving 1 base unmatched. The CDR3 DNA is TGCGCCAGTGGACTAGCGGGAGCCTACAATGAGCAGTTCTTC. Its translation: CASGLAGAYNEQFF.

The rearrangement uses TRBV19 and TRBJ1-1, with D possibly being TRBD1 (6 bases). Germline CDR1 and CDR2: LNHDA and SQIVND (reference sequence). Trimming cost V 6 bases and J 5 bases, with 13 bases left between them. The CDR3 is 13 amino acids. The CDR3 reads CASREGGRTEAFF. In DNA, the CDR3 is TGTGCCAGTAGAGAGGGGGGCAGGACTGAAGCTTTCTTT.

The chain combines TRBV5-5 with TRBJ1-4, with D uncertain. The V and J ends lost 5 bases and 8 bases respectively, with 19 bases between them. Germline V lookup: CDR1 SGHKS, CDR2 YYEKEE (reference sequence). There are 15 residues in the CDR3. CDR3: CASSYHRAPSEKLFF. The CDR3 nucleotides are TGTGCCAGCAGTTATCACCGGGCTCCTAGCGAAAAACTGTTTTTT.

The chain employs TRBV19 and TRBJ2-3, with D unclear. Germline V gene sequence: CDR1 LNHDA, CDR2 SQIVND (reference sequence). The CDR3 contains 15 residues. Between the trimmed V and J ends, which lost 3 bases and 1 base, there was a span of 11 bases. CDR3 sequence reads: CASSMRNGRTDTQYF. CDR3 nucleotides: TGTGCCAGTAGTATGAGGAACGGCCGCACAGATACGCAGTATTTT. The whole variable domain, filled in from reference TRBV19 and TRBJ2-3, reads DGGITQSPKYLFRKEGQNVTLSCEQNLNHDAMYWYRQDPGQGLRLIYYSQIVNDFQKGDIAEGYSVSREKKESFPLTVTSAQKNPTAFYLCASSMRNGRTDTQYFGPGTRLTVL.

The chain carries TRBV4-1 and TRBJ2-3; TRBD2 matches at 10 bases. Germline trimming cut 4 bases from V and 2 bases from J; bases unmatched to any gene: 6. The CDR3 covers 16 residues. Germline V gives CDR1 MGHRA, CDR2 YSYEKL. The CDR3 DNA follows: TGCGCCAGCAGCCCCCCCCTAGCGGGAGTCACAGATACGCAGTATTTT. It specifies CASSPPLAGVTDTQYF.

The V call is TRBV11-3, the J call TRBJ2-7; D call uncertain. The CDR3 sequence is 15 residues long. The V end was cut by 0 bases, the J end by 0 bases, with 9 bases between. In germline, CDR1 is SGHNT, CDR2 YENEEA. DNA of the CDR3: TGTGCCAGCAGCTTAGAGTTCGGAGCCTCCTACGAGCAGTACTTC. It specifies CASSLEFGASYEQYF.

In DNA form, the CDR3 reads TGTGCCACCAAAAGGGCGGGCACTGAAGCTTTCTTT. Translated, it gives CATKRAGTEAFF. V is TRBV2 and J is TRBJ1-1; D remains unclear. Germline V lookup: CDR1 SNHLY, CDR2 FYNNEI. V dropped 10 bases and J dropped 4 bases, with 13 bases sitting between them. The CDR3 has 12 residues. The full variable domain, rest sourced from reference TRBV2 and TRBJ1-1, is EPEVTQTPSHQVTQMGQEVILRCVPISNHLYFYWYRQILGQKVEFLVSFYNNEISEKSEIFDDQFSVERPDGSNFTLKIRSTKLEDSAMYFCATKRAGTEAFFGQGTRLTVV.

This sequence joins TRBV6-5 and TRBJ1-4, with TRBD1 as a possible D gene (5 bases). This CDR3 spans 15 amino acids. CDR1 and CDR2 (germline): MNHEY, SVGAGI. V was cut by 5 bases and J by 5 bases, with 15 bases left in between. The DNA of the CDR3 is TGTGCCAGCAGTCCCGCCGGGACGGAAAATGAAAAACTGTTTTTT. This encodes CASSPAGTENEKLFF.

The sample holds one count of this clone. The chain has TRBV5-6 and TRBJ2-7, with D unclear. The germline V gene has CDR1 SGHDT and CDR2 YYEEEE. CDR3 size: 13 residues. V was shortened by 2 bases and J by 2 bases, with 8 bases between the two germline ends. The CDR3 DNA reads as TGTGCCAGCAGCTTACAGAACCCCTACGAGCAGTACTTC. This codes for CASSLQNPYEQYF. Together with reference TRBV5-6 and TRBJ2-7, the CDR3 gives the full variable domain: DAGVTQSPTHLIKTRGQQVTLRCSPKSGHDTVSWYQQALGQGPQFIFQYYEEEERQRGNFPDRFSGHQFPNYSSELNVNALLLGDSALYLCASSLQNPYEQYFGPGTRLTVT.

The CDR3 reads CASSPAPGDEADTQYF. In nucleotides, the CDR3 is TGTGCCAGCAGCCCCGCGCCAGGGGATGAGGCAGATACGCAGTATTTT. This chain uses TRBV13 with TRBJ2-3; a possible D gene is TRBD1 (6 bases). The CDR3 contains 16 residues. The germline V gene has CDR1 PRHDT and CDR2 FYEKMQ (reference sequence). Trimming left V 5 bases short and J 4 bases short, with 19 bases between.

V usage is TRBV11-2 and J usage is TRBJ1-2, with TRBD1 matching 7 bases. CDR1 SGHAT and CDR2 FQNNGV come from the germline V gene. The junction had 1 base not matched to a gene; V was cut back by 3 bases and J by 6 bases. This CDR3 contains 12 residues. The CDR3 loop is CASSFGTDGYTF. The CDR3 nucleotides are TGTGCCAGCAGCTTCGGGACAGATGGCTACACCTTC.

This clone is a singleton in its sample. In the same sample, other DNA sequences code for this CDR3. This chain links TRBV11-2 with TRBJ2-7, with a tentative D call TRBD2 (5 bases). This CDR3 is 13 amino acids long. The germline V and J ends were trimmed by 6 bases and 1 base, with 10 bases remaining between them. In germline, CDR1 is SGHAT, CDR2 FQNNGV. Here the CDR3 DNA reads TGTGCCAGCAGTCCCGGACTGTCCTACGAGCAGTACTTC. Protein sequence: CASSPGLSYEQYF.

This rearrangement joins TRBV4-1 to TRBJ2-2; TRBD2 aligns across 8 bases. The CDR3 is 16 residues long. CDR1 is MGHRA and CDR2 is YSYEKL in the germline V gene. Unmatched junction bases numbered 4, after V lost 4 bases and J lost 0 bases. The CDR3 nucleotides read TGCGCCAGCAGCCGCACTAGCGGTGCGAACACCGGGGAGCTGTTTTTT. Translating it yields CASSRTSGANTGELFF.

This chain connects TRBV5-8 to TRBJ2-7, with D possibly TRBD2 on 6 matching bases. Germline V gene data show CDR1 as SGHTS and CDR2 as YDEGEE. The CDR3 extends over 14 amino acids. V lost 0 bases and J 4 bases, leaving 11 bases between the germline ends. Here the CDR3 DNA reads TGTGCCAGCAGCTTGGCCTTAGGGACTTACGAGCAGTACTTC. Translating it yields CASSLALGTYEQYF. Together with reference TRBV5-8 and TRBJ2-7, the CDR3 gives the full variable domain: EAGVTQSPTHLIKTRGQQATLRCSPISGHTSVYWYQQALGLGLQFLLWYDEGEERNRGNFPPRFSGRQFPNYSSELNVNALELEDSALYLCASSLALGTYEQYFGPGTRLTVT.

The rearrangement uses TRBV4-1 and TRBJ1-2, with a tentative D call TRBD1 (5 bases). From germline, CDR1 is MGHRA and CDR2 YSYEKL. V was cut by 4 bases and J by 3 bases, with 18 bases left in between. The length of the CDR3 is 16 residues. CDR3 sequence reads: CASSPGLDTQDYGYTF. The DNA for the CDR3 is TGCGCCAGCAGCCCGGGTTTGGACACACAGGACTATGGCTACACCTTC.